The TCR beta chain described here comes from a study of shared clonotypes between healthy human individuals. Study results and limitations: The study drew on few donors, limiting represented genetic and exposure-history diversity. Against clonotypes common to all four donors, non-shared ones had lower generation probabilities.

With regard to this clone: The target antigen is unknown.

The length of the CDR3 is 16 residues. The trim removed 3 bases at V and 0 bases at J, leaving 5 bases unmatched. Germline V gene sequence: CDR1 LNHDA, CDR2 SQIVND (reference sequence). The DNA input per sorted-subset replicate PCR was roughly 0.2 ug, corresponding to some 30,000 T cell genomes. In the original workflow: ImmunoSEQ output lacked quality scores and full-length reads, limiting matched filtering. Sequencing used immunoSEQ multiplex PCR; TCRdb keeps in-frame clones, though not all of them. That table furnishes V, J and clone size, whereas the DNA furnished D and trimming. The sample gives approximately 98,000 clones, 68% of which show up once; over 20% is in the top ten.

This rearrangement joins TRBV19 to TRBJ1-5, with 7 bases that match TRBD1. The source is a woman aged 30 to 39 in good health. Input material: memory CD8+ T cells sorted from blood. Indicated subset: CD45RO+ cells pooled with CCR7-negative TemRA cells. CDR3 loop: CASSIPGGVSNQPQHF. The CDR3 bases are TGTGCCAGTAGTATCCCAGGGGGAGTTAGCAATCAGCCCCAGCATTTT.